This T cell receptor beta chain was captured by sequencing in a study of response to subunit inactivated influenza vaccine. Study results and caveats: It was the authors' suggestion that each seasonal influenza vaccination recruits few new T cells.

This clonotype showed up many times. The target antigen is unknown. TCRdb reanalysed the RT-PCR reads using MiXCR and keeps one entry per CDR3 protein. The sample yields about 800,000 distinct CDR3 sequences, about 20% seen once. The germline V gene encodes CDR1 SEHNR and CDR2 FQNEAQ (reference sequence). CDR3 length: 14 amino acids. Trimming stripped 6 bases from V and 0 bases from J, with 9 bases between. The source is a man aged 45-65 years who received an inactivated influenza vaccine. The starting material was PBMCs from blood, obtained about 5 days after vaccination. This chain links TRBV7-9 with TRBJ1-5; no firm D call. The CDR3 reads CASSLRGSNQPQHF. CDR3 DNA: TGTGCCAGCAGTTTACGGGGTAGCAATCAGCCCCAGCATTTT.